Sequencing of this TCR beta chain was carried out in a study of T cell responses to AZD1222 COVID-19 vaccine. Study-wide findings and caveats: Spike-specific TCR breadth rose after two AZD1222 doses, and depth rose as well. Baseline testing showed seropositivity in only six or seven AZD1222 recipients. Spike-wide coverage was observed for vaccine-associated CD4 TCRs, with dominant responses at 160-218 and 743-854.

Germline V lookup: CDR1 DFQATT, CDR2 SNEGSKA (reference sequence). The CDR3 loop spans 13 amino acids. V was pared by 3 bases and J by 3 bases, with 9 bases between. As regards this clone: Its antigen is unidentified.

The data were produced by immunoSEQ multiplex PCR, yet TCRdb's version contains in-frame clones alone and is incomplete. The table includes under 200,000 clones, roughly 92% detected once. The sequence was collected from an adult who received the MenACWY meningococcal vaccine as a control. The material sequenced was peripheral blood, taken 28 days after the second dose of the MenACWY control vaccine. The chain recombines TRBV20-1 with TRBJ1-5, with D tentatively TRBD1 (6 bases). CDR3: CSASEGVNQPQHF. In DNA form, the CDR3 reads TGCAGTGCTAGTGAGGGGGTCAATCAGCCCCAGCATTTT.